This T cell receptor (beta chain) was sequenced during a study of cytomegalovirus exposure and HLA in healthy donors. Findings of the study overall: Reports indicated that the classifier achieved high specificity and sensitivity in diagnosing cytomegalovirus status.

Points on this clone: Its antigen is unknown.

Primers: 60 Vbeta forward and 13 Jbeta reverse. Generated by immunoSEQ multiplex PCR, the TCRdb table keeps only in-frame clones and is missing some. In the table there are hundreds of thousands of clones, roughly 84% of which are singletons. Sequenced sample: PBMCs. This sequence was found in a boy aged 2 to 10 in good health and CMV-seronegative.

CDR3 bases: TGTGCCATCCGCAGGGACGGGAGTGCAGATACGCAGTATTTT. It is translated as CAIRRDGSADTQYF. The gene calls are TRBV6-1 and TRBJ2-3; a weak D match, TRBD2 (6 bases). Trimming cost V 10 bases and J 4 bases, with 18 bases left between them. CDR3 length: 14 amino acids. CDR1 is MNHNS, CDR2 SASEGT, per germline.